This T cell receptor beta chain was observed in a study of cytomegalovirus exposure and HLA in healthy donors. Study as a whole: Drawn from HLA-typed donors, approximately 86 million unique TCRs were held in an early data release. Study results and limitations: Previous analysis showed most TCR beta V segments were productive about 87% or about 30% of the time. Analyzed later, most CMV-associated TCR beta chains appeared HLA-restricted.

PCR used 60 Vbeta primers and 13 Jbeta primers. TCRdb's copy holds only in-frame clones and misses some; the assay was immunoSEQ multiplex PCR. The table lists approximately 150,000 clones, 70% to 85% of them singletons, with more than 2.5% in the top ten. Notes on this clone: Its matching antigen is unknown.

Material: PBMCs. The sequence was obtained from a male donor in good health and CMV-seronegative.

The CDR3 spells CSVDAGEETQYF. The CDR3 DNA reads as TGCAGCGTTGATGCAGGGGAAGAGACCCAGTACTTC. The chain is built from TRBV29-1 and TRBJ2-5; D might be TRBD1 (6 bases). Germline V gene lookup returns CDR1 SQVTM and CDR2 ANQGSEA. The CDR3 length is 12 residues. Trimming cost V 3 bases and J 3 bases, with 8 bases left between them.